The clone carrying this T cell receptor (beta chain) was found once. The data were produced by immunoSEQ multiplex PCR, yet TCRdb's version contains in-frame clones alone and is incomplete. The sample records 100,000 to 150,000 clones, over 75% being singletons. This record belongs to a study of control samples from healthy donors and cancer patients. Trimming left V 3 bases short and J 7 bases short, with 21 bases between. CDR1 is MGHRA and CDR2 is YSYEKL in the germline V gene. The length of the CDR3 is 16 residues. Sequencing was carried out using blood. The sequence was obtained from a man aged 50 to 59 in good health. The chain is built from TRBV4-1 and TRBJ1-2; maybe TRBD1 (5 bases). The CDR3 coding sequence is TGCGCCAGCAGCCAGGGTCTGGGGCAGGGAGAAGTTGGCTACACCTTC. As protein: CASSQGLGQGEVGYTF.